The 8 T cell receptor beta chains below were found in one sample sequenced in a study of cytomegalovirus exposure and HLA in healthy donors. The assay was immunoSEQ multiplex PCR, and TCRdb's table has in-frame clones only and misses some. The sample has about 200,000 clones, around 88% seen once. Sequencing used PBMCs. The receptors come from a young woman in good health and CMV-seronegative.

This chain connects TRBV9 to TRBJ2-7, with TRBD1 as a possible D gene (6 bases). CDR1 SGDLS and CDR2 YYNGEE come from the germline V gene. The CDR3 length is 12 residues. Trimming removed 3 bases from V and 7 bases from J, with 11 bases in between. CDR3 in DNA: TGTGCCAGCAGCGGGCTCAGGGGAGAGCAGTACTTC. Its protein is CASSGLRGEQYF.

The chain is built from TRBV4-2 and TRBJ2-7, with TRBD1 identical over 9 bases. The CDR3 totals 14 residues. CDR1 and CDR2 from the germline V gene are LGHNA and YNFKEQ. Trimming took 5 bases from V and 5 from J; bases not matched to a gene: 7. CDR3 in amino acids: CASSFTGGEDEQYF. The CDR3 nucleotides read TGTGCCAGCAGCTTTACAGGGGGCGAAGACGAGCAGTACTTC.

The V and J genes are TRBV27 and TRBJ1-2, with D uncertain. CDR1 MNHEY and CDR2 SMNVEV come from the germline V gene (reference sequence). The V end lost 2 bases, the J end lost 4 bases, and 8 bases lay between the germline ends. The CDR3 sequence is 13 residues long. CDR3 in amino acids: CASSLMEGYGYTF. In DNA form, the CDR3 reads TGTGCCAGCAGTTTAATGGAGGGCTATGGCTACACCTTC.

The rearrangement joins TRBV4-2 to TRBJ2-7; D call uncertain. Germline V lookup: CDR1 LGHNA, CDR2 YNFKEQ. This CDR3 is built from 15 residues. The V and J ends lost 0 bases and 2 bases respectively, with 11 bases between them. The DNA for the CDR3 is TGTGCCAGCAGCCAAGATCTTGGCAGGCCCTACGAGCAGTACTTC. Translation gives CASSQDLGRPYEQYF.

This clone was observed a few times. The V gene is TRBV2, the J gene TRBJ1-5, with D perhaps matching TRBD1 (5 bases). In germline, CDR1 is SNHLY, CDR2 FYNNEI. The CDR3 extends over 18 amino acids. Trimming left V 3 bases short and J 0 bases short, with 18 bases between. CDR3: CASSEGQVVLLSNQPQHF. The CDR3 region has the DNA TGTGCCAGCAGTGAGGGGCAGGTCGTACTACTTAGCAATCAGCCCCAGCATTTT.

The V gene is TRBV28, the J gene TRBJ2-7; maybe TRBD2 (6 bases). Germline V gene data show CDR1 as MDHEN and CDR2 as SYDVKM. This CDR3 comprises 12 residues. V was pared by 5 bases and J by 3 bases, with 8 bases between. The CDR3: CASSPGLYEQYF. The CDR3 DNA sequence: TGTGCCAGCAGTCCGGGACTCTACGAGCAGTACTTC.

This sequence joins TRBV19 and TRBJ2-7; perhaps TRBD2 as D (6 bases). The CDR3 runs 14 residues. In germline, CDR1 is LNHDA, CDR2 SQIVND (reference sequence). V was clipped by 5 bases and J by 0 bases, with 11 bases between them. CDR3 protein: CASSWDSYSYEQYF. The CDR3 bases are TGTGCCAGTAGTTGGGACTCTTACTCCTACGAGCAGTACTTC. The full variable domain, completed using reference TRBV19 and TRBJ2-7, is DGGITQSPKYLFRKEGQNVTLSCEQNLNHDAMYWYRQDPGQGLRLIYYSQIVNDFQKGDIAEGYSVSREKKESFPLTVTSAQKNPTAFYLCASSWDSYSYEQYFGPGTRLTVT.

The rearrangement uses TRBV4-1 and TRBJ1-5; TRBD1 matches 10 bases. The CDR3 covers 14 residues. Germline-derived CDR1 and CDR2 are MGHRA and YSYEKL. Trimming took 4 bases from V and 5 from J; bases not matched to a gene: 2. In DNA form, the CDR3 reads TGCGCCAGCAGCCTCGGACAGGGGGATCAGCCCCAGCATTTT. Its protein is CASSLGQGDQPQHF.